These 14 T cell receptor beta chains came from one sample sequenced in a study of blood T cell repertoires in COVID-19. Generated by immunoSEQ multiplex PCR, the TCRdb table keeps only in-frame clones and is missing some. The sample includes more than 110,000 clones, around four fifths of them seen just once. Material: peripheral blood. The source is an elderly woman with acute or convalescent COVID-19.

In this sample, this clone turned up a few times. The chain combines TRBV3-1 (or the pseudogene TRBV3-2) with TRBJ2-2, with a possible D match to TRBD1 (6 bases). The CDR3 spans 14 residues. V was clipped by 3 bases and J by 6 bases, with 11 bases between them. From germline, CDR1 is LGHDT and CDR2 YNNKEL (reference sequence). CDR3 region: CASSHLQGSGELFF. The CDR3, as DNA: TGTGCCAGCAGCCACCTACAGGGATCCGGGGAGCTGTTTTTT.

The J gene is TRBJ1-5, the V gene TRBV19; no clear D gene. Trimming shortened V by 3 bases and J by 7 bases, and 13 bases separated the two germline ends. Germline CDR1 reads LNHDA; CDR2 reads SQIVND (reference sequence). The CDR3 consists of 14 residues. This CDR3 is CASSIGGIGQPQHF. The CDR3 nucleotides read TGTGCCAGTAGTATTGGAGGGATCGGGCAGCCCCAGCATTTT.

The rearrangement uses TRBV9 and TRBJ1-2, with a tentative D call TRBD1 (5 bases). Germline CDR1 SGDLS, CDR2 YYNGEE. This CDR3 contains 12 residues. The V end lost 6 bases, the J end lost 6 bases, and 12 bases lay between the germline ends. The CDR3 protein is CASKEGVDGYTF. The CDR3, as DNA: TGTGCCAGCAAGGAAGGGGTTGATGGCTACACCTTC.

This clone has a single count. The gene calls are TRBV15 and TRBJ2-1; 10 bases are shared with TRBD2. The CDR3 has 17 residues. With 3 bases clipped from V and 4 bases from J, the junction kept 9 bases outside the gene matches. Germline CDR1 and CDR2: LNHNV and YYDKDF (reference sequence). The CDR3 DNA follows: TGTGCCACCAGCAGGGAAAAATCTAGCGGGAGATACAATGAGCAGTTCTTC. This translates into CATSREKSSGRYNEQFF.

The J gene is TRBJ2-3, the V gene TRBV5-1; D is uncertain. Germline CDR1 SGHRS, CDR2 YFSETQ. The CDR3 is 12 amino acids. The V gene lost 4 bases and the J gene lost 6 bases, with 9 bases spanning the gap. For the CDR3, the DNA is TGCGCCAGCAGCAGAGAGGAGGATACGCAGTATTTT. As protein: CASSREEDTQYF.

The V call is TRBV27, the J call TRBJ2-2; 7 nucleotides match TRBD2. The V gene end was trimmed by 6 bases and the J gene end by 6 bases; junction bases not matched to a gene: 10. The CDR3 is 15 amino acids. CDR1 is MNHEY, CDR2 SMNVEV, per germline (reference sequence). CDR3 in DNA: TGTGCCAGCAGCAACGGCGGGAGCTTCCCCGGGGAGCTGTTTTTT. It yields the protein CASSNGGSFPGELFF.

This chain connects TRBV5-1 to TRBJ2-5; no clear D. Germline assignment: CDR1 SGHRS and CDR2 YFSETQ. CDR3 length: 14 amino acids. The germline V and J ends were trimmed by 1 base and 0 bases, with 7 bases remaining between them. CDR3 sequence reads: CASSLHGYQETQYF. The CDR3 DNA sequence: TGCGCCAGCAGCTTGCACGGGTACCAAGAGACCCAGTACTTC.

The chain uses TRBV7-8 and TRBJ1-1; no clear D gene. With 2 bases removed from V and 1 base from J, the gap between germline ends came to 11 bases. This CDR3 contains 15 residues. Germline V gene sequence: CDR1 SGHVS, CDR2 FQNEAQ. The CDR3 here is CASSLIAARNTEAFF. The CDR3 DNA reads as TGTGCCAGCAGCTTAATAGCAGCCCGGAACACTGAAGCTTTCTTT.

This clone was counted a few times. This rearrangement joins TRBV4-1 to TRBJ1-6; TRBD1 might be the D (5 bases). Trimming took off 3 bases at V and 10 bases at J, with 22 bases between the two ends. The CDR3 has 17 amino acids. From germline, CDR1 is MGHRA and CDR2 YSYEKL. CDR3 protein: CASSHLVSRARRSPLHF. Written as DNA, the CDR3 is TGCGCCAGCAGCCATTTAGTATCCAGGGCGCGACGATCACCCCTCCACTTT.

This chain uses TRBV30 with TRBJ2-3; D may be TRBD2 (6 bases). CDR3 size: 14 residues. The V and J ends lost 0 bases and 3 bases respectively, with 10 bases between them. Germline V gene sequence: CDR1 GTSNPN, CDR2 SVGIG (reference sequence). The CDR3 coding sequence is TGTGCCTGGAGTGTGGGGGGTTGGACAGATACGCAGTATTTT. Translating gives CAWSVGGWTDTQYF.

CDR3 in DNA: TGTGCCAGCAGCCGCCCCTCAGGAAGTGTATCCTACAATGAGCAGTTCTTC. Amino acid sequence: CASSRPSGSVSYNEQFF. The chain couples TRBV5-4 to TRBJ2-1; no clear D. The CDR3 length is 17 residues. The germline V and J ends were trimmed by 4 bases and 1 base, with 18 bases remaining between them. Germline CDR1 and CDR2: SGHNT and YYREEE (reference sequence).

Here the CDR3 reads CASSPLPGRRGTEAFF. For the CDR3, the DNA is TGCGCCAGCAGCCCCCTACCGGGGAGGAGGGGCACTGAAGCTTTCTTT. The chain uses TRBV5-1 and TRBJ1-1; tentatively, D is TRBD1 (5 bases). CDR1 and CDR2 from the germline V gene are SGHRS and YFSETQ. The CDR3 is 16 residues long. V lost 4 bases and J lost 4, with 20 bases in between.

CDR3 sequence (DNA): TGTGCCTGGAGTGGTGGTAGAGGCGAGCAGTACTTC. Protein: CAWSGGRGEQYF. This chain links TRBV30 with TRBJ2-7; D is unresolved. CDR1 and CDR2 from the germline V gene are GTSNPN and SVGIG (reference sequence). CDR3 size: 12 residues. Trimming pared 1 base from V and 6 bases from J, leaving 10 bases between.

The chain carries TRBV2 and TRBJ1-2; weak D call: TRBD1 (5 bases). Trimming pared 6 bases from V and 4 bases from J, leaving 12 bases between. This CDR3 has 13 residues. In germline, CDR1 is SNHLY, CDR2 FYNNEI. Here the CDR3 DNA reads TGTGCCAGCAGGCGGGGCAACCTCTATGGCTACACCTTC. Residues: CASRRGNLYGYTF.